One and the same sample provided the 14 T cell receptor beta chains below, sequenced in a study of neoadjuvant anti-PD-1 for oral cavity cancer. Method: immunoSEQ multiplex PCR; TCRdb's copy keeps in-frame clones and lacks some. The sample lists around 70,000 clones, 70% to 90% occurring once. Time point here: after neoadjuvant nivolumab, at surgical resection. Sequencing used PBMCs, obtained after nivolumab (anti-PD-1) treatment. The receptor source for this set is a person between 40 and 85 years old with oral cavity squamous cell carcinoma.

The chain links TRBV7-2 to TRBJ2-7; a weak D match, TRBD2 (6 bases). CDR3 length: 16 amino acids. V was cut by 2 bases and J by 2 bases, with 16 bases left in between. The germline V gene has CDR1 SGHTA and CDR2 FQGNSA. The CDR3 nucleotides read TGTGCCAGCAGCTTACCGGGAGTCCGCACCCCCTACGAGCAGTACTTC. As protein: CASSLPGVRTPYEQYF.

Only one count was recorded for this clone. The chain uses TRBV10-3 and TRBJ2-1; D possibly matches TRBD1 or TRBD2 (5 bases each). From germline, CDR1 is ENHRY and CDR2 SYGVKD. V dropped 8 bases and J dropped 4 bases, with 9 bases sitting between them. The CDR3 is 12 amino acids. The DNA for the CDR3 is TGTGCCATCTCGGGACGTTACAATGAGCAGTTCTTC. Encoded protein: CAISGRYNEQFF.

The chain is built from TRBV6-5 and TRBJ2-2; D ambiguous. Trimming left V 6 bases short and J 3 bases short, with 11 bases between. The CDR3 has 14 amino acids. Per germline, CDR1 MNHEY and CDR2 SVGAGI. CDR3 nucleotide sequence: TGTGCCAGCAGCCGTAACAGATACACCGGGGAGCTGTTTTTT. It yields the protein CASSRNRYTGELFF.

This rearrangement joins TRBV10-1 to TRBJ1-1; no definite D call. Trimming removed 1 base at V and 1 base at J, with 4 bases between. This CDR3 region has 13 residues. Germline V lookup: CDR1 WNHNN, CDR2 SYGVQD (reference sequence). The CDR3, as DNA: TGCGCCAGCAGTGAGTTCCGGAACACTGAAGCTTTCTTT. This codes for CASSEFRNTEAFF.

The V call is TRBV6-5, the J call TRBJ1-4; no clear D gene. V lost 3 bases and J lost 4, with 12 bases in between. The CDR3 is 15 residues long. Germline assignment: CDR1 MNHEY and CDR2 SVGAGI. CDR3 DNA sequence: TGTGCCAGCAGTTATCGAGTTGAGTATAATGAAAAACTGTTTTTT. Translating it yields CASSYRVEYNEKLFF.

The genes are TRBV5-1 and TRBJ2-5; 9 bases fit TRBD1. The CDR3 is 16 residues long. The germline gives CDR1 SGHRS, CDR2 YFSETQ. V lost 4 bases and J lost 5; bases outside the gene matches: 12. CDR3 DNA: TGCGCCAGCAGCATGGGGGGGACAGGGCCGCAGGAGACCCAGTACTTC. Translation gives CASSMGGTGPQETQYF.

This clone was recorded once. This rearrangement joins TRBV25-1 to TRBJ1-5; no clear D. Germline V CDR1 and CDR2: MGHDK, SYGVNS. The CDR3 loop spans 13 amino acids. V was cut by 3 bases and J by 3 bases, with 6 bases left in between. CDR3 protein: CASSEGYNQPQHF. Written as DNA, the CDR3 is TGTGCCAGCAGTGAGGGGTACAATCAGCCCCAGCATTTT.

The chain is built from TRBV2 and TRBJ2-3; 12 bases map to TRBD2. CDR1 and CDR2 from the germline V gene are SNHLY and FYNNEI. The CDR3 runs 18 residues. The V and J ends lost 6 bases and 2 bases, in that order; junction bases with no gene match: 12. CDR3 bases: TGTGCCAGCAGGCGGACTAGCGGGACTGCTTATTACACAGATACGCAGTATTTT. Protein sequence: CASRRTSGTAYYTDTQYF.

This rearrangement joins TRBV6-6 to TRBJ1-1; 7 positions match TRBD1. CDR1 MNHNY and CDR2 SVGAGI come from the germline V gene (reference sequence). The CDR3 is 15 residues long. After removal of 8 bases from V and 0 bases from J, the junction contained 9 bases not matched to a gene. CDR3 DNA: TGTGCCAGCGGAGACAGGGTAGGAGTGAACACTGAAGCTTTCTTT. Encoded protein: CASGDRVGVNTEAFF.

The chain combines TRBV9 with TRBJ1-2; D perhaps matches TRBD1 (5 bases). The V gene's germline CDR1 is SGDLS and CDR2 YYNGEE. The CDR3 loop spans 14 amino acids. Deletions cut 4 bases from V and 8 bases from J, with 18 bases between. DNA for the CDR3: TGTGCCAGCAGCCCTCTTGGGGGAGGAGAAGGCTACACCTTC. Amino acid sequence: CASSPLGGGEGYTF. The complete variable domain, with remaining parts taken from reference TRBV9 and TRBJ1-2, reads DSGVTQTPKHLITATGQRVTLRCSPRSGDLSVYWYQQSLDQGLQFLIQYYNGEERAKGNILERFSAQQFPDLHSELNLSSLELGDSALYFCASSPLGGGEGYTFGSGTRLTVV.

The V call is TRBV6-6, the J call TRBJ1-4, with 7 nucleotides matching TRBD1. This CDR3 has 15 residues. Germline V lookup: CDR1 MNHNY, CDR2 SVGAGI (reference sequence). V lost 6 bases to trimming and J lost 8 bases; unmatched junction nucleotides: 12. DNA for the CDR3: TGTGCCAGCAGCTCCGCACAGGGGCTGGGGGAAAAACTGTTTTTT. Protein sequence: CASSSAQGLGEKLFF.

The chain's CDR3 is CASSPPGQNGYTF. DNA of the CDR3: TGTGCCAGCAGCCCCCCTGGACAGAATGGCTACACCTTC. The chain has TRBV11-2 and TRBJ1-2; maybe TRBD1 (6 bases). This CDR3 is 13 amino acids long. Trimming stripped 5 bases from V and 6 bases from J, with 13 bases between. Germline V gene sequence: CDR1 SGHAT, CDR2 FQNNGV.

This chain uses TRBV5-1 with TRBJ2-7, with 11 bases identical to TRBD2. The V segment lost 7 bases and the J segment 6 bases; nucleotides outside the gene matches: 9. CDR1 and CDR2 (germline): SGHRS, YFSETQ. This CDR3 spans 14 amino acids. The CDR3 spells CASSPLAGVPEQYF. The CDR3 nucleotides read TGCGCCAGCTCTCCACTAGCGGGAGTACCCGAGCAGTACTTC. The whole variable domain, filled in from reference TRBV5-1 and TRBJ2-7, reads KAGVTQTPRYLIKTRGQQVTLSCSPISGHRSVSWYQQTPGQGLQFLFEYFSETQRNKGNFPGRFSGRQFSNSRSEMNVSTLELGDSALYLCASSPLAGVPEQYFGPGTRLTVT.

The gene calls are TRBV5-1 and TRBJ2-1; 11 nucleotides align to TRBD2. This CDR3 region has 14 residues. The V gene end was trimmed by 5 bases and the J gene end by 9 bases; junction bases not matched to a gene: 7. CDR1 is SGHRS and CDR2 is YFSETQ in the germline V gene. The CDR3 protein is CASRLTSGSREQFF. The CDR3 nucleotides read TGCGCCAGCAGACTAACTAGCGGGAGTCGTGAGCAGTTCTTC. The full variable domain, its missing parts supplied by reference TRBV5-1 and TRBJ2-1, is KAGVTQTPRYLIKTRGQQVTLSCSPISGHRSVSWYQQTPGQGLQFLFEYFSETQRNKGNFPGRFSGRQFSNSRSEMNVSTLELGDSALYLCASRLTSGSREQFFGPGTRLTVL.